This TCR beta chain stems from a study of blood T cell repertoires in COVID-19. About the study: Sources were T cells, B-cell-depleted T cells, or PBMCs; the material itself was cDNA or gDNA.

Trimming shortened V by 1 base and J by 4 bases, and 13 bases separated the two germline ends. This CDR3 contains 15 residues. Germline loops: CDR1 SGHDT, CDR2 YYEEEE. Original handling: Nucleated cell counts were estimated from reference gene primer amplification. Profiling relied on immunoSEQ multiplex PCR, and the TCRdb table lists in-frame clones only, not all of them. V and J calls and clone size come straight from that table; D and trimming were deduced from the DNA. The sample holds about 30,000 clones; 77% are singletons and the top ten take 6% to 8%. V gene TRBV5-6 combines with J gene TRBJ2-3, with unresolved D. The receptor's source is a woman aged 70-85 years with active or convalescent COVID-19. The sample taken for sequencing was peripheral blood. The CDR3 loop reads CASSLSSPGPDTQYF. The CDR3 nucleotides read TGTGCCAGCAGCTTGAGTTCCCCAGGCCCAGATACGCAGTATTTT.